These 8 T cell receptor beta chains originate from one sample sequenced in a study of blood T cell repertoires in COVID-19. The protocol was immunoSEQ multiplex PCR, while the TCRdb copy is restricted to in-frame clones and leaves out a portion. The sample lists roughly 180,000 clones, 80% to 90% occurring once. Sequenced sample: peripheral blood. These TCRs come from a man between 65 and 85 years old with active or convalescent COVID-19.

The rearrangement uses TRBV6-5 and TRBJ1-1, with 7 bases matching TRBD1. V was clipped by 6 bases and J by 8 bases; unmatched bases: 9. Germline assignment: CDR1 MNHEY and CDR2 SVGAGI. This CDR3 has 13 residues. In DNA, the CDR3 is TGTGCCAGCAGCCTGAGGGGGCGGTTAGAAGCTTTCTTT. The encoded protein is CASSLRGRLEAFF.

This rearrangement joins TRBV6-5 to TRBJ1-2, with a weak D call TRBD1 (5 bases). Germline assignment: CDR1 MNHEY and CDR2 SVGAGI. CDR3 size: 15 residues. V lost 5 bases and J lost 4, with 17 bases in between. This chain's CDR3 is CASSQRDRGSYGYTF. In DNA, the CDR3 is TGTGCCAGCAGTCAACGGGACCGGGGGAGCTATGGCTACACCTTC.

The J gene is TRBJ2-3, the V gene TRBV19; 11 nucleotides agree with TRBD2. V was pared by 6 bases and J by 4 bases, with 9 bases of the junction left unmatched. CDR3 length: 16 residues. The germline CDR1 and CDR2 sequences are LNHDA and SQIVND (reference sequence). In nucleotides, the CDR3 is TGTGCCAGTAGGCAGGTAGCGGGAGGGCCCGCAGATACGCAGTATTTT. Translation gives CASRQVAGGPADTQYF.

This chain connects TRBV7-6 to TRBJ2-3, with D uncertain. This CDR3 contains 15 residues. Germline CDR1 reads SGHVS; CDR2 reads FNYEAQ. The V end lost 0 bases, the J end lost 0 bases, and 7 bases lay between the germline ends. This CDR3 is CASSLAAVSTDTQYF. The CDR3, as DNA: TGTGCCAGCAGCTTAGCGGCTGTGAGCACAGATACGCAGTATTTT. Filled out from reference TRBV7-6 and TRBJ2-3, the complete variable domain reads GAGVSQSPRYKVTKRGQDVALRCDPISGHVSLYWYRQALGQGPEFLTYFNYEAQQDKSGLPNDRFSAERPEGSISTLTIQRTEQRDSAMYRCASSLAAVSTDTQYFGPGTRLTVL.

The V and J genes are TRBV14 and TRBJ2-7; D is undetermined. CDR1 is SGHDN and CDR2 is FVKESK in the germline V gene. V was cut by 0 bases and J by 2 bases, with 11 bases left in between. CDR3 size: 15 residues. DNA of the CDR3: TGTGCCAGCAGCCAAGATTTGCACAGAACCTACGAGCAGTACTTC. Its protein product is CASSQDLHRTYEQYF.

This clone was found once. The chain combines TRBV28 with TRBJ1-5; maybe TRBD1 (5 bases). V lost 8 bases to trimming and J lost 7 bases, with 12 bases between them. Germline V gene lookup returns CDR1 MDHEN and CDR2 SYDVKM. The length of the CDR3 is 12 residues. The chain's CDR3 is CASGRVQQPQHF. In nucleotides, the CDR3 is TGTGCCAGCGGCAGGGTTCAACAGCCCCAGCATTTT.

The rearrangement links TRBV7-2 to TRBJ1-5; 11 nucleotides match TRBD1. The length of the CDR3 is 15 residues. The V gene end was trimmed by 5 bases and the J gene end by 4 bases; junction bases not matched to a gene: 4. Germline CDR1 and CDR2: SGHTA and FQGNSA. CDR3 bases: TGTGCCAGCAGCGACCGGGACAGGGGGAATCAGCCCCAGCATTTT. Translating it yields CASSDRDRGNQPQHF.

This clone appeared once. The chain employs TRBV5-1 and TRBJ2-5; 10 bases agree with TRBD2. This CDR3 region has 15 residues. Germline lookup yields CDR1 SGHRS and CDR2 YFSETQ. With 3 bases clipped from V and 5 bases from J, the junction kept 7 bases outside the gene matches. CDR3 loop: CASSWTSGTRETQYF. CDR3 nucleotides: TGCGCCAGCAGCTGGACTAGCGGAACCAGGGAGACCCAGTACTTC.